This TCR beta chain was profiled in a study of T-cell reconstitution after alpha-beta-depleted transplantation in children. Study outcomes and limitations: Most T-cell counts and diversity one year after the transplant came from T cells that were newly produced.

This clonotype has at least ten counts. Its specificity is not known. Unique molecular identifiers were incorporated when the TCRbeta library was constructed. TCRdb passed the PCR reads through MiXCR, listing each CDR3 protein once. Of 600,000 or so distinct CDR3 sequences in the sample, 20% to 25% were seen once. Germline CDR1 is SEHNR and CDR2 is FQNEAQ (reference sequence). The CDR3 consists of 13 residues. The J segment lost 9 bases and the V segment lost 6 bases, leaving 7 bases of the junction unmatched. Sequences were derived from PBMCs, mostly from graft donor cells, sampled 360 days after TCRalphabeta/CD19-depleted stem cell transplant. This sequence was found in a boy in the first two years of life who had a stem cell transplant for acute myeloid leukemia, so the T cells may come from the graft donor. This chain uses TRBV7-9 with TRBJ2-1, with 8 positions matching TRBD2. The CDR3 DNA reads TGTGCCAGCAGTGGGACTAGTGGAAGTGAGCAGTTCTTC. Its protein product is CASSGTSGSEQFF.